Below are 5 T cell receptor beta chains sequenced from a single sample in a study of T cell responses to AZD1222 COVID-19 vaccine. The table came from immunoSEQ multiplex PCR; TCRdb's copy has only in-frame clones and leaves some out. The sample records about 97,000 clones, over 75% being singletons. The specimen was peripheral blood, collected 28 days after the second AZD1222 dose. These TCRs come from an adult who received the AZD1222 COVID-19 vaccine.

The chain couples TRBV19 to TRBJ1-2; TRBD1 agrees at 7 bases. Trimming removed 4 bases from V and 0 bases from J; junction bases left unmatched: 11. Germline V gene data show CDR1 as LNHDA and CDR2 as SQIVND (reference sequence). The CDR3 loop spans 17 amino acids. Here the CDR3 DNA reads TGTGCCAGTAGTACTCGACAGGGAGGATTAGCTAACTATGGCTACACCTTC. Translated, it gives CASSTRQGGLANYGYTF.

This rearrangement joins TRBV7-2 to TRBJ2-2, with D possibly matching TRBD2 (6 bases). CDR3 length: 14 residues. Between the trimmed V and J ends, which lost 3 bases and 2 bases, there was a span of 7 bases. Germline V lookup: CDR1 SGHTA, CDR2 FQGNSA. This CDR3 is CASSLEGNTGELFF. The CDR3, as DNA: TGTGCCAGCAGCTTGGAGGGCAACACCGGGGAGCTGTTTTTT.

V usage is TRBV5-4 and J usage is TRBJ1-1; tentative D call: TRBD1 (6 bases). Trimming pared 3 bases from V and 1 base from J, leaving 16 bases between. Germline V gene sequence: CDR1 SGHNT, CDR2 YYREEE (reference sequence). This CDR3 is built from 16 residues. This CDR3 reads CASSWGALRGNTEAFF. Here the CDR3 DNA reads TGTGCCAGCAGCTGGGGGGCCCTACGGGGGAACACTGAAGCTTTCTTT.

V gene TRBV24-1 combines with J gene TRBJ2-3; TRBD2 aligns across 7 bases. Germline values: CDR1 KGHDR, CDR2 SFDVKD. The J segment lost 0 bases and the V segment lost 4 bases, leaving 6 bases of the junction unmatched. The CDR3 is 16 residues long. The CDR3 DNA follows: TGTGCCACCAGTGACCTGAGCGGGACCAGCACAGATACGCAGTATTTT. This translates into CATSDLSGTSTDTQYF.

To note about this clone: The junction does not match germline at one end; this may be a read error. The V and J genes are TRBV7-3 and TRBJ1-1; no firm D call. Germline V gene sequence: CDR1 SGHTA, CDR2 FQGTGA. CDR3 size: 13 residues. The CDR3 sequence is CASSLTMNTEAFF. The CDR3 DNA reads TGTGCCAGCAGCCTAACCATGAACACTGAAGCTTTCTTT.